Listed here are 22 T cell receptor beta chains from one sample, sequenced in a study of shared clonotypes between healthy human individuals. The table came from immunoSEQ multiplex PCR; TCRdb's copy has only in-frame clones and leaves some out. The sample has nearly 1 million clones, around three quarters seen once. The sequenced material came from memory CD4+ T cells sorted from blood. Subset denoted: CD45RA-negative fraction. The receptors come from a man between 18 and 35 years old in good health.

The chain combines TRBV10-3 with TRBJ1-6; D may be TRBD1 (5 bases). The CDR3 is 15 residues long. Trimming cost V 0 bases and J 7 bases, with 10 bases left between them. CDR1 ENHRY and CDR2 SYGVKD come from the germline V gene. The chain's CDR3 is CAISESGTSNSPLHF. The CDR3 DNA reads as TGTGCCATCAGTGAGTCGGGGACCTCCAATTCACCCCTCCACTTT.

The count of this clone is one. The rearrangement joins TRBV7-2 to TRBJ1-2, with TRBD1 matching over 9 bases. Germline V gene data show CDR1 as SGHTA and CDR2 as FQGNSA. The CDR3 extends over 13 amino acids. V was pared by 5 bases and J by 5 bases, with 3 bases of the junction left unmatched. Here the CDR3 DNA reads TGTGCCAGCAGCCCCGGGACAGGGTATGGCTACACCTTC. Amino acids: CASSPGTGYGYTF. Variable domain in full (rest from reference TRBV7-2 and TRBJ1-2): GAGVSQSPSNKVTEKGKDVELRCDPISGHTALYWYRQSLGQGLEFLIYFQGNSAPDKSGLPSDRFSAERTGGSVSTLTIQRTQQEDSAVYLCASSPGTGYGYTFGSGTRLTVV.

V gene TRBV4-3 combines with J gene TRBJ2-3; 9 positions agree with TRBD2. Losses at the gene ends were 0 bases for V and 0 bases for J; bases not matched to a gene: 16. The CDR3 contains 21 residues. Germline values: CDR1 LGHNA, CDR2 YSLEER. CDR3 in amino acids: CASSQDPSGTSRPTSTDTQYF. The CDR3 DNA follows: TGCGCCAGCAGCCAAGACCCTAGCGGGACCTCTCGACCTACTAGCACAGATACGCAGTATTTT.

This clone was detected only once. V usage is TRBV25-1 and J usage is TRBJ2-5; D call uncertain. V dropped 5 bases and J dropped 5 bases, with 12 bases sitting between them. Germline V gives CDR1 MGHDK, CDR2 SYGVNS. The CDR3 covers 13 residues. DNA of the CDR3: TGTGCCAGCAGTCCCAGACATGGGGAGACCCAGTACTTC. Residues: CASSPRHGETQYF.

The CDR3: CASSSHTSGKGNEQFF. CDR3 bases: TGTGCCAGCAGCTCCCACACTAGCGGGAAAGGTAATGAGCAGTTCTTC. The chain links TRBV11-3 to TRBJ2-1; 10 bases map to TRBD2. The junction had 10 bases not matched to a gene; V was cut back by 4 bases and J by 7 bases. The germline V gene has CDR1 SGHNT and CDR2 YENEEA. The CDR3 consists of 16 residues.

The table lists this clone with a count of one. The chain uses TRBV9 and TRBJ2-7, with 7 bases fitting TRBD2. Germline trimming cut 4 bases from V and 5 bases from J; bases unmatched to any gene: 9. Per germline, CDR1 SGDLS and CDR2 YYNGEE. CDR3 length: 14 residues. CDR3 bases: TGTGCCAGCAGCCCTGGAATAGCGGGCCACGAGCAGTACTTC. Translation: CASSPGIAGHEQYF.

V gene TRBV7-8 combines with J gene TRBJ1-5; D unresolved. V was pared by 1 base and J by 0 bases, with 7 bases between. CDR1 and CDR2 (germline): SGHVS, FQNEAQ. CDR3 size: 15 residues. CDR3 bases: TGTGCCAGCAGCTTAGGGTCTGTTAGCAATCAGCCCCAGCATTTT. Translating gives CASSLGSVSNQPQHF.

This chain joins TRBV10-3 and TRBJ1-5; D gene uncertain. From germline, CDR1 is ENHRY and CDR2 SYGVKD. CDR3 size: 13 residues. CDR3 sequence reads: CAPRGNSNQPQHF. CDR3 sequence (DNA): TGTGCTCCTAGAGGGAATAGCAATCAGCCCCAGCATTTT.

The chain is built from TRBV7-9 and TRBJ2-1, with a weak D call TRBD2 (7 bases). CDR3 size: 14 residues. Germline values: CDR1 SEHNR, CDR2 FQNEAQ (reference sequence). V shed 5 bases and J shed 0 bases, with 8 bases lying between them. The CDR3, as DNA: TGTGCCAGCAGCCGGGGGGCCTCCTACAATGAGCAGTTCTTC. This gives the protein CASSRGASYNEQFF. Together with reference TRBV7-9 and TRBJ2-1, the CDR3 gives the full variable domain: DTGVSQNPRHKITKRGQNVTFRCDPISEHNRLYWYRQTLGQGPEFLTYFQNEAQLEKSRLLSDRFSAERPKGSFSTLEIQRTEQGDSAMYLCASSRGASYNEQFFGPGTRLTVL.

The V call is TRBV19, the J call TRBJ2-2, with D possibly matching TRBD1 (5 bases). Germline V gives CDR1 LNHDA, CDR2 SQIVND (reference sequence). V lost 6 bases, J lost 0 bases, and 11 bases lay in between. This CDR3 is built from 15 residues. CDR3 DNA sequence: TGTGCCAGTAGACTTTGGGGCGCGAACACCGGGGAGCTGTTTTTT. It encodes CASRLWGANTGELFF.

The chain recombines TRBV16 with TRBJ1-6, with D possibly TRBD1 on 6 matching bases. CDR1 KGHSY and CDR2 FQNENV come from the germline V gene. The V end was cut by 8 bases, the J end by 3 bases, with 8 bases between. The CDR3 is 13 amino acids. CDR3 bases: TGTGCCAGCCACAGGGACTATAATTCACCCCTCCACTTT. Its protein is CASHRDYNSPLHF.

For this clone: With a far larger clone one base away, a read error is the likely cause. V usage is TRBV19 and J usage is TRBJ1-5; D is ambiguous. The CDR3 covers 12 residues. The V gene's germline CDR1 is LNHDA and CDR2 SQIVND (reference sequence). The germline V and J ends were trimmed by 9 bases and 2 bases, with 8 bases remaining between them. CDR3 residues: CASGRGNQPQHF. CDR3 in DNA: TGTGCCAGCGGACGGGGCAATCAGCCCCAGCATTTT.

The chain employs TRBV4-3 and TRBJ1-1; D ambiguous. There are 14 residues in the CDR3. Looked up from germline, CDR1 is LGHNA and CDR2 is YSLEER. Trimming removed 0 bases at V and 10 bases at J, with 15 bases between. The CDR3 spells CASSQDSAGLRAFF. The CDR3 bases are TGCGCCAGCAGCCAAGATTCGGCAGGCCTTCGAGCTTTCTTT.

The J gene is TRBJ2-3, the V gene TRBV20-1; D unresolved. The length of the CDR3 is 10 residues. V was pared by 4 bases and J by 5 bases, with 4 bases between. CDR1 is DFQATT and CDR2 is SNEGSKA in the germline V gene (reference sequence). CDR3 bases: TGCAGTGCTACCTTAGATACGCAGTATTTT. Its translation is CSATLDTQYF.

This clone appeared a few times. The V call is TRBV2, the J call TRBJ2-3, with D maybe TRBD2 (5 bases). Looked up from germline, CDR1 is SNHLY and CDR2 is FYNNEI. The V end was cut by 5 bases, the J end by 6 bases, with 15 bases between. The CDR3 sequence is 14 residues long. CDR3 region: CASSRSGRSDTQYF. The CDR3 coding sequence is TGTGCCAGCAGTAGGTCGGGGAGAAGTGATACGCAGTATTTT.

The chain links TRBV19 to TRBJ1-5; the match to TRBD1 covers 9 bases. The CDR3 consists of 15 residues. Trimming at V came to 0 bases and at J to 9 bases, leaving 6 bases not matched to a gene. Germline assignment: CDR1 LNHDA and CDR2 SQIVND (reference sequence). CDR3 sequence: CASSIEGDRVGPQHF. The CDR3 DNA reads TGTGCCAGTAGTATAGAAGGGGACAGGGTCGGGCCCCAGCATTTT.

The chain couples TRBV5-1 to TRBJ2-3; D uncertain. The germline gives CDR1 SGHRS, CDR2 YFSETQ. The CDR3 is made up of 15 amino acids. Trimming removed 0 bases from V and 2 bases from J, with 10 bases in between. The CDR3 DNA follows: TGCGCCAGCAGCTTGGATGGCAGCCACACAGATACGCAGTATTTT. Translated, it gives CASSLDGSHTDTQYF.

This clone was found once. V and J are TRBV6-6 and TRBJ1-1; D possibly corresponds to TRBD1 (5 bases). The CDR3 contains 14 residues. Germline V CDR1 and CDR2: MNHNY, SVGAGI (reference sequence). Trimming shortened V by 2 bases and J by 6 bases, and 13 bases separated the two germline ends. CDR3 in amino acids: CASSYAGRAAEAFF. The CDR3 DNA reads as TGTGCCAGCAGTTACGCGGGCAGGGCCGCTGAAGCTTTCTTT.

This sequence joins TRBV19 and TRBJ2-7; TRBD2 aligns across 11 bases. Trimming at V came to 5 bases and at J to 2 bases, leaving 2 bases not matched to a gene. Germline assignment: CDR1 LNHDA and CDR2 SQIVND (reference sequence). The CDR3 consists of 14 residues. The CDR3 sequence: CASSLGLAAYEQYF. The CDR3 bases are TGTGCCAGTAGTCTGGGACTAGCGGCCTACGAGCAGTACTTC.

With regard to this clone: This specimen includes other DNA sequences encoding the same CDR3. CDR3 sequence reads: CASSLEGYTDTQYF. The DNA of the CDR3 is TGCGCCAGCAGCTTGGAGGGGTACACAGATACGCAGTATTTT. The chain carries TRBV5-1 and TRBJ2-3; D may be TRBD1 (5 bases). The CDR3 totals 14 residues. Germline assignment: CDR1 SGHRS and CDR2 YFSETQ. Trimming pared 0 bases from V and 2 bases from J, leaving 7 bases between.

This rearrangement joins TRBV25-1 to TRBJ1-6; D is perhaps TRBD1 (6 bases). The CDR3 is made up of 15 amino acids. V was cut by 6 bases and J by 7 bases, with 16 bases left in between. Germline V gene data show CDR1 as MGHDK and CDR2 as SYGVNS. CDR3 in DNA: TGTGCCAGCAGGAAAACCGGGACACAAAATTCACCCCTCCACTTT. This gives the protein CASRKTGTQNSPLHF.

This clone has just a few counts. The J gene is TRBJ1-1, the V gene TRBV6-6; D remains ambiguous. The V end lost 4 bases, the J end lost 5 bases, and 14 bases lay between the germline ends. This CDR3 is 14 amino acids long. CDR1 and CDR2 (germline): MNHNY, SVGAGI (reference sequence). CDR3: CASSSQAGRTEAFF. DNA for the CDR3: TGTGCCAGCAGTTCCCAAGCTGGGCGAACTGAAGCTTTCTTT.